Detailed here is one T cell receptor beta chain. Clones were sequenced by immunoSEQ multiplex PCR, and TCRdb holds only the in-frame ones, with some missing. Of 150,000 to 200,000 clones in the sample, more than 75% are singletons; the top ten hold approximately 6%. The entry originates in a study of blood T cell repertoires in COVID-19. The V end was cut by 2 bases, the J end by 2 bases, with 10 bases between. Per germline, CDR1 MNHNS and CDR2 SASEGT. The CDR3 loop spans 14 amino acids. The receptor comes from a man aged 35-49 years with active or convalescent COVID-19. Sequenced input: peripheral blood. This chain connects TRBV6-1 to TRBJ2-7; perhaps TRBD1 as D (5 bases). In DNA form, the CDR3 reads TGTGCCAGCAGTGAAATCGGCAGGGCCTACGAGCAGTACTTC. Its protein is CASSEIGRAYEQYF.